This T cell receptor beta chain was captured by sequencing in a study of immune cell composition in non-small cell lung cancer. Study-wide points: Squamous carcinomas (approximately 75%) more often had tumour-associated clones >0.5% than adenocarcinomas (approximately 35%). Squamous lung tumours showed higher top 10 clone scores and clonality than adenocarcinomas.

Points on this clone: The antigen remains unidentified.

Sequenced by immunoSEQ multiplex PCR; TCRdb stores in-frame clones only, minus some. The sample includes some 2,700 clones, about 80% seen only once; the top ten take around 40%. CDR1 is SEHNR, CDR2 FQNEAQ, per germline (reference sequence). V gave up 4 bases and J gave up 4 bases; unmatched junction bases: 6. The CDR3 totals 16 residues. The TCR comes from a human donor with non-small cell lung cancer. The sequenced material came from lung tumor tissue. The rearrangement uses TRBV7-9 and TRBJ2-7; 14 bases match TRBD2. The CDR3 DNA sequence: TGTGCCAGCAGCTCGACTAGCGGGGGGGTGAGTTACGAGCAGTACTTC. This encodes CASSSTSGGVSYEQYF.